The T cell receptor (beta chain) under discussion was sequenced for a study of blood T cell repertoires in COVID-19. Study-wide context: There were acute and convalescent COVID-19 samples, and they came from the United States, Italy and Spain. Sources were T cells, B-cell-depleted T cells, or PBMCs; the material itself was cDNA or gDNA.

Libraries were prepared by immunoSEQ multiplex PCR; TCRdb keeps only in-frame clonotypes and omits some of them. The sample has approximately 160,000 clones, more than 85% seen once. The CDR3 length is 17 residues. The ends lost 3 bases at V and 0 bases at J; junction bases unmatched: 12. This chain joins TRBV5-3 and TRBJ2-7; 7 bases match TRBD1. TRBV5-3 is an ORF for which the function is uncertain. The clonotype originates from a man in his forties or fifties with acute or convalescent COVID-19. Sequencing was performed on peripheral blood. The CDR3 protein is CARSSPASTGNSYEQYV. DNA of the CDR3: TGTGCCAGAAGCTCCCCTGCTTCGACAGGGAACTCCTACGAGCAGTACGTC.